This T cell receptor (beta chain) was identified during a study of spatial heterogeneity in lung cancer (dated by TCRdb to between 2018 and 2020). Background on the whole study: Beta-chain transcripts were consistently detected in greater numbers than alpha-chain transcripts, which likely reflected higher beta-chain transcript abundance. Nonsynonymous mutation counts, determined by whole-exome sequencing of tumor tissue, were related to TCR repertoire features. In non-small cell lung cancer, the study made a quantitative comparison of TCR alpha and beta repertoires among multiple tumor regions, matched nontumor lung and blood. At surgery, both alpha and beta chains were TCR-sequenced in roughly 230 tumor regions, roughly 64 matched nontumor lung samples and just over 55 PBMC samples. In the raw uncorrected reads, each unique combination of TCR and UMI appeared on average more than ten times. Overall results and qualifications from the work: Ubiquitous expanded tumor TCRs were found in blood more often at tumor resection than at routine follow-up. Confirming at a functional level the hypothesis that regional TCRs recognize regional mutations was considered to require additional single-cell paired TCR alpha and beta sequencing.

The label giving this sample's time point can be read as: sample taken at primary tumor resection. For TCR sequencing, whole RNA was extracted from tumor and nontumor lung tissue, or from cryopreserved PBMC samples, and no cell sorting was done. The donors were 70 or so patients from the lung TRACERx cohort who had early-stage, untreated non-small cell lung cancer. Only patients for whom sufficient RNA was available from at least two tumor regions were selected for TCR sequencing. The library came from 5' RACE. Reads for this sample came from a NextSeq 500. To allow correction of PCR and sequencing errors, the TCR library protocol tagged every TCR cDNA molecule with a unique molecular identifier. Turning to the authors' computational methods: TCR identification, UMI-based error correction and CDR3 extraction were performed with Decombinator tools. Expanded TCRs were defined as those above a frequency of 2 per 1,000, corresponding to the top 1% of the tumor frequency distribution. Each repertoire was subsampled 100 times to 5,000 TCRs, after which Renyi diversity was computed with the R vegan package. CDR3 similarity networks were built from amino acid triplet string-kernel similarity, connecting CDR3s with pairwise similarity above 0.82. TCRdb trimmed public reads at Q25 via fastp, called clones via MiXCR and kept in-frame beta chains. Rows matching on CDR3 protein sequence are summarized as one entry with the most common DNA and genes. These V and J calls are TCRdb output, not the study's own analysis. For this sample there are tens of thousands of distinct CDR3 sequences; approximately 12% appear just once. 4.6% of the sample lies in the top ten.

Of note for this clonotype: It has no known antigen specificity. No much larger clone is present one base from it, and per-base qualities are unavailable.

The CDR3, from cysteine to phenylalanine, totals 18 residues. Only CDR3 DNA remains: 54 bases, in frame from the first base. CDR1 SEHNR and CDR2 FQNEAQ are derived from the germline V gene (reference sequence). Trimming at the junction amounts to 5 bases on V and 1 base on J, and the germline ends lie 18 bases apart. The sequences come from PBMCs, collected at surgery. The chain joins TRBV7-9 to TRBJ2-6; the D gene is tentatively TRBD1 or TRBD2, each matching 5 bases. This TCR came from a male donor with early-stage non-small cell lung cancer. The CDR3 protein sequence reads: CASSPPGPVKSGANVLTF. The sequenced DNA is TGTGCCAGCAGCCCCCCGGGACCGGTGAAATCTGGGGCCAACGTCCTGACTTTC.